One and the same sample provided the 23 T cell receptor beta chains below, sequenced in a study of blood T cells in healthy people across ages. Then a second PCR, running roughly 6 to 12 cycles, was carried out with a sample-barcoded 5' primer and a J-beta primer mix. TCRdb called the 5' RACE reads again in MiXCR, with one record for every CDR3 protein. The table has roughly 1.5 million distinct CDR3 sequences, 42% seen once. The sequencing sample was made of blood. All receptors come from a young woman in good health.

The gene calls are TRBV7-2 and TRBJ2-5; D unresolved. Per germline, CDR1 SGHTA and CDR2 FQGNSA. The CDR3 extends over 15 amino acids. Trimming removed 6 bases from V and 11 bases from J, with 25 bases in between. The CDR3 DNA sequence: TGTGCCAGCAGTTTCTCTGAACGGGCGTACAATGAGCAGTACTTC. Translation: CASSFSERAYNEQYF.

With regard to this clonotype: With a much larger clone just one base away, this may be a read error. V and J are TRBV29-1 and TRBJ1-5; TRBD1 matches 7 bases. Germline V gives CDR1 SQVTM, CDR2 ANQGSEA. The junction had 3 bases not matched to a gene; V was cut back by 7 bases and J by 0 bases. This CDR3 contains 13 residues. The CDR3 loop reads CSGRTGSNQPQHF. CDR3 sequence (DNA): TGCAGCGGGAGGACAGGTAGCAATCAGCCCCAGCATTTT.

This chain joins TRBV6-5 and TRBJ2-3; TRBD2 matches 7 bases. The CDR3 loop spans 14 amino acids. The trim removed 6 bases at V and 3 bases at J, leaving 6 bases unmatched. Germline V gene data show CDR1 as MNHEY and CDR2 as SVGAGI. Here the CDR3 reads CASRQRAGTDTQYF. DNA of the CDR3: TGTGCCAGCAGACAGCGAGCGGGAACAGATACGCAGTATTTT.

The V and J genes are TRBV6-2 or TRBV6-3 and TRBJ2-7; D gene uncertain. The CDR3 is 12 amino acids. The germline gives CDR1 MNHEY, CDR2 SVGEGT. V dropped 6 bases and J dropped 2 bases, with 8 bases sitting between them. The CDR3 sequence: CASSIDAYEQYF. Written as DNA, the CDR3 is TGTGCCAGCAGCATAGACGCCTACGAGCAGTACTTC.

The CDR3 here is CASSFGTGPLYGYTF. The CDR3 DNA reads TGTGCCAGCAGCTTTGGAACAGGTCCCCTCTATGGCTACACCTTC. The J gene is TRBJ1-2, the V gene TRBV9, with D perhaps matching TRBD1 (5 bases). The CDR3 is 15 amino acids. Germline V lookup: CDR1 SGDLS, CDR2 YYNGEE. Trimming removed 4 bases from V and 4 bases from J, with 17 bases in between.

Only a few counts were recorded for this clonotype. The rearrangement links TRBV9 to TRBJ1-2, with 10 bases fitting TRBD1. The CDR3 extends over 15 amino acids. Germline trimming cut 0 bases from V and 8 bases from J; bases unmatched to any gene: 7. CDR1 and CDR2 (germline): SGDLS, YYNGEE. The CDR3 DNA reads TGTGCCAGCAGCGTAGAGCCGGGGACAGGGGTCGGCTACACCTTC. This encodes CASSVEPGTGVGYTF.

This clonotype was seen only a few times. This chain links TRBV6-2 or TRBV6-3 with TRBJ2-5; 16 nucleotides match TRBD2. With 2 bases clipped from V and 5 bases from J, the junction kept 5 bases outside the gene matches. From germline, CDR1 is MNHEY and CDR2 SVGEGT. The CDR3 totals 17 residues. The CDR3 coding sequence is TGTGCCAGCAGTTACGGGACTAGCGGGAGGGCCTCTGAGACCCAGTACTTC. It codes for CASSYGTSGRASETQYF.

This chain links TRBV21-1 with TRBJ1-6. TRBV21-1 is a known pseudogene. This CDR3 is built from 16 residues. In DNA form, the CDR3 reads TGTGCCAGCAAACCAAGGGCCTCCGGCGGCAATTCACCCCTCCACTTT. Translated: CASKPRASGGNSPLHF.

This sequence joins TRBV15 and TRBJ2-3; D not certain. Trimming cost V 0 bases and J 5 bases, with 9 bases left between them. CDR3 size: 14 residues. Germline V gives CDR1 LNHNV, CDR2 YYDKDF (reference sequence). The CDR3 loop reads CATSRDLGLDTQYF. CDR3 coding DNA: TGTGCCACCAGCAGAGATCTCGGGCTAGATACGCAGTATTTT.

This clonotype appeared a few times. This chain links TRBV3-1 with TRBJ2-7, with TRBD1 identical over 7 bases. Germline values: CDR1 LGHDT, CDR2 YNNKEL (reference sequence). This CDR3 spans 15 amino acids. The V gene end was trimmed by 4 bases and the J gene end by 4 bases; junction bases not matched to a gene: 10. The CDR3 spells CASSLPGTVLYEQYF. The CDR3 coding sequence is TGTGCCAGCAGCCTCCCCGGGACAGTTTTATACGAGCAGTACTTC.

V usage is TRBV7-2 and J usage is TRBJ1-2; D is unclear. In germline, CDR1 is SGHTA, CDR2 FQGNSA. V dropped 4 bases and J dropped 7 bases, with 19 bases sitting between them. This CDR3 comprises 15 residues. The CDR3 protein is CASSSTSAPGSGYTF. CDR3 sequence (DNA): TGTGCCAGCAGCTCGACCTCAGCTCCAGGCAGTGGCTACACCTTC.

This sequence joins TRBV27 and TRBJ2-7; weak D call: TRBD2 (5 bases). This CDR3 is 12 amino acids long. The V end lost 8 bases, the J end lost 4 bases, and 12 bases lay between the germline ends. Germline lookup yields CDR1 MNHEY and CDR2 SMNVEV (reference sequence). CDR3 in amino acids: CASGGLGYEQYF. The CDR3 nucleotides are TGTGCCAGCGGCGGACTGGGTTACGAGCAGTACTTC.

The V and J genes are TRBV19 and TRBJ1-1; D remains ambiguous. The CDR3 totals 13 residues. The V and J ends lost 5 bases and 5 bases respectively, with 12 bases between them. Germline V gene lookup returns CDR1 LNHDA and CDR2 SQIVND (reference sequence). The CDR3 DNA follows: TGTGCCAGTAGTCCAGATTTGGGAACTGAAGCTTTCTTT. The encoded protein is CASSPDLGTEAFF.

This chain uses TRBV20-1 with TRBJ2-1; 10 bases match TRBD2. The end of the DNA aligns better with TRBJ2-7, so the J call may be wrong. In germline, CDR1 is DFQATT, CDR2 SNEGSKA (reference sequence). There are 16 residues in the CDR3. The CDR3 nucleotides read TGCAGTGCTAGAGACCATAGCGGGAGGTCCTACAATGAGCAGTACTTC. It is translated as CSARDHSGRSYNEQYF.

V usage is TRBV9 and J usage is TRBJ2-4; 9 nucleotides line up with TRBD2. The end of the DNA is better explained by TRBJ2-7, so the J call may be wrong. Germline V CDR1 and CDR2: SGDLS, YYNGEE. The CDR3 loop spans 14 amino acids. CDR3 loop: CASSVEGLASEQYF. CDR3 nucleotides: TGTGCCAGCAGCGTAGAGGGACTAGCTTCCGAGCAGTACTTC.

This clonotype was seen only a few times. The V gene is TRBV20-1, the J gene TRBJ2-3; D may be TRBD1 (5 bases). The germline gives CDR1 DFQATT, CDR2 SNEGSKA (reference sequence). This CDR3 is built from 14 residues. Trimming shortened V by 6 bases and J by 0 bases, and 13 bases separated the two germline ends. In nucleotides, the CDR3 is TGCAGTGCAAAATACAGGTTAAGCACAGATACGCAGTATTTT. Encoded protein: CSAKYRLSTDTQYF.

The chain uses TRBV2 and TRBJ2-3, with 8 bases that match TRBD1. The ends lost 4 bases at V and 4 bases at J; junction bases unmatched: 7. The CDR3 is 15 residues long. Germline V CDR1 and CDR2: SNHLY, FYNNEI. The CDR3 DNA is TGTGCCAGCAGTGGCTCCCGGACAGGGCCAGATACGCAGTATTTT. Translating gives CASSGSRTGPDTQYF. Together with reference TRBV2 and TRBJ2-3, the CDR3 gives the full variable domain: EPEVTQTPSHQVTQMGQEVILRCVPISNHLYFYWYRQILGQKVEFLVSFYNNEISEKSEIFDDQFSVERPDGSNFTLKIRSTKLEDSAMYFCASSGSRTGPDTQYFGPGTRLTVL.

The V gene is TRBV21-1, the J gene TRBJ2-5; TRBD1, as called in the table, went unchecked against the DNA. TRBV21-1 is shown as a pseudogene. The CDR3 covers 15 residues. The CDR3 DNA reads TGTGCCAGCAGCAAATCGAGACAGGCGGAAGAGACCCAGTACTTC. Translated: CASSKSRQAEETQYF.

This rearrangement joins TRBV27 to TRBJ2-2; 8 positions agree with TRBD1. The CDR3 covers 16 residues. With 2 bases clipped from V and 4 bases from J, the junction kept 6 bases outside the gene matches. CDR1 and CDR2 (germline): MNHEY, SMNVEV (reference sequence). The CDR3 region is CASSLDPGGGTGELFF. The DNA for the CDR3 is TGTGCCAGCAGTTTAGACCCAGGGGGCGGCACCGGGGAGCTGTTTTTT.

V gene TRBV6-2 or TRBV6-3 combines with J gene TRBJ2-5, with 9 positions matching TRBD1. Unmatched junction bases numbered 7, after V lost 7 bases and J lost 1 base. Germline lookup yields CDR1 MNHEY and CDR2 SVGEGT. The CDR3 is 15 residues long. Here the CDR3 reads CASNIPDRGQETQYF. The CDR3 DNA follows: TGTGCCAGCAACATACCGGACAGGGGCCAAGAGACCCAGTACTTC.

V usage is TRBV7-8 and J usage is TRBJ2-7; 8 nucleotides line up with TRBD1. The CDR3 has 15 amino acids. Germline V gene data show CDR1 as SGHVS and CDR2 as FQNEAQ. The junction had 7 bases not matched to a gene; V was cut back by 5 bases and J by 1 base. CDR3 nucleotides: TGTGCCAGCAGCGACGGGGGACAGGCTTCCTACGAGCAGTACTTC. It is translated as CASSDGGQASYEQYF.

For this clonotype: Relative to the germline gene, one junction end is altered; a read error may explain this. CDR3 sequence (DNA): TGTGCCAGCAGCTTAGTCGGGGAGCCCGATACGCGGTATTTT. Amino acids: CASSLVGEPDTRYF. The rearrangement joins TRBV11-2 to TRBJ2-3; the D gene is possibly TRBD2 (5 bases). CDR3 length: 14 amino acids. From germline, CDR1 is SGHAT and CDR2 FQNNGV.

This chain links TRBV29-1 with TRBJ2-2; 9 bases align to TRBD2. Losses at the gene ends were 4 bases for V and 6 bases for J; bases not matched to a gene: 9. CDR3 length: 15 amino acids. CDR1 is SQVTM, CDR2 ANQGSEA, per germline. CDR3 sequence: CSVAQLAGGAGELFF. The DNA for the CDR3 is TGCAGCGTTGCCCAACTAGCGGGCGGAGCCGGGGAGCTGTTTTTT.